This TCR beta chain derives from a study of cytomegalovirus exposure and HLA in healthy donors (dated 2017 in TCRdb). About the study as a whole: An earlier analysis of roughly 500 of the donors reported about 300 Gb of sequence data and roughly 120 million unique TCR beta sequences obtained from 150 million to 200 million T cells. Rather than drawing on any new phenotypic data, the later analysis identified candidate immune exposures from TCR beta sequences and the way those sequences occurred across donors. Of the approximately 400 genotyped donors, more than 75% were placed in the genetic ancestry cluster associated with self-reported Caucasian donors. Typing coverage varied by locus: about 629-630 donors for A, B, C, DRB1 and DQB1; approximately 560 for DQA1; over 600 for DPA1; around 450 for DPB1. Because of strong linkage in the cohort, 4 to 6 DR-DQ haplotypes were treated as single units for association and clustering. Class I and class II HLA loci were covered by the typing at four-digit resolution. Besides the first cohort of about 730 subjects, a separate validation cohort made up of 120 different subjects was used. All discovery cohort repertoires had been generated using a single sequencing platform. The study combined high-throughput TCR immunosequencing, statistical association of individual TCRs with disease status, and machine learning to predict cytomegalovirus infection status. Genome-wide SNP genotypes for about 65% of the 666 donors were used in a later genetic analysis, which treated that subset as a discovery cohort. The study aimed to test whether signatures of past pathogen exposure could be identified by cataloging public T cell receptors. Among about 390 genotyped donors of the cohort, an average of approximately 230,000 unique TCR beta nucleotide sequences were sequenced per donor, roughly 18% of them non-productive. An early release that covered several hundred HLA-typed donors contained approximately 300 gigabases of sequencing data and tens of millions of unique TCR sequences. The T cell repertoires of 550 to 850 subjects were profiled by immunosequencing and related to cytomegalovirus serostatus. A later analysis re-analyzed previously published TCR beta repertoires from 666 donors and added high-resolution HLA genotyping to study TCR occurrence patterns. Donor age, sex, ethnicity and CMV serostatus were compiled alongside the repertoire data. To decide whether each TCR beta V gene segment behaved as functional or pseudogenic, an earlier analysis of approximately 620 of the donors relied on high-throughput TCR beta sequencing. The paper as a whole reports these results and caveats: Most CMV-associated TCR beta chains appeared to be HLA-restricted in a later analysis, and the HLA associations seemed to be driven largely by CMV exposure. A later analysis found that HLA-associated TCR beta chains were more clonally expanded and had lower generation probabilities than equally common non-associated chains. Three of the identified cytomegalovirus-associated TCR beta chains were confirmed in vitro to be specific for cytomegalovirus antigens. Linkage disequilibrium might explain the correlated functional status among segregating V segments, but an unknown experimental factor could not be ruled out. A further reported finding was that TCR beta sequences accurately predicted the HLA-A and HLA-B alleles for most subjects in the first cohort. Because counts were too low, roughly 17 rarely observed V segments, including chromosome 9 orphons, were left out of the earlier analysis of 587 of the donors. It was suggested by the authors that the approach could potentially be generalized to other disease states and immunological phenotypes. When HLA alleles, especially DR and DQ, strongly co-occurred, attributing TCR associations to individual alleles was difficult. In a later analysis, several top co-occurrence clusters were reported to appear linked to parvovirus B19, influenza, CMV and Epstein-Barr virus. A later genetic analysis associated a missense DCLRE1C variant with V-gene and J-gene trimming of TCR beta chains, and an independent cohort replicated the association. According to a later analysis, TCR association rates differed among HLA loci, with DRB1 alleles showing the most associated TCRs and HLA-C alleles showing the fewest. Cytomegalovirus status was reported to be diagnosed by the classifier with high specificity and sensitivity in both the original and validation cohorts. A cluster of highly shared sequence variants was judged likely to be a technical artifact of the sequencing pipeline. Most TCR sequences were observed very rarely across donors, whereas some public TCRs were present in many individuals. Compared with the roughly 600-donor mean, donors in an Asian-associated ancestry cluster had fewer N-insertions in productive TCRs, according to a later genetic analysis. A later analysis associated 15,000 to 20,000 TCR beta sequences with specific HLA alleles at a false discovery rate of 0.05. This cohort had only TCR beta chains sequenced, and the lack of alpha or paired-chain data limited which features could be detected. Because HLA typing was missing for some donors at each locus, association tests included only the typed subset. CMV serostatus was the only immune exposure information available for the cohort. In an earlier analysis of 587 of the donors, most TCR beta V segments appeared in productive rearrangements about 90% or about 30% of the time, broadly matching IMGT annotations. Roughly uniform sequencing depth across donors was assumed in presence/absence analyses, although this assumption may not hold. The 87-base-pair reads could not distinguish some IMGT-functional V segments, including TRBV6-2 and TRBV6-3, so those segments were excluded. The study gave a list of about 150 TCR beta chains associated with cytomegalovirus.

The cohort consisted of 650 to 700 healthy bone marrow donors. At the time of sampling, every cohort member was nominally healthy, though immune exposures that went unrecorded were likely present. The donor tested CMV seropositive and was one of the 289 seropositive cohort members. Every donor gave a peripheral blood sample, and the peripheral blood mononuclear cells from that sample were used for TCR beta sequencing. Genomic DNA was extracted from the blood cell samples with the Qiagen DNeasy Blood Extraction Kit. The library was built by means of the immunoSEQ multiplex PCR assay. For the multiplex PCR, a mixture combining 60 forward primers for TCR Vbeta segments and 13 reverse primers for TCR Jbeta segments was used. The CDR3 region of rearranged TCR beta genes was amplified from genomic DNA with a multiplex PCR assay. The amplified TCR beta libraries were sequenced on the Illumina HiSeq System as 87-base-pair reads. The original pipeline was this. A later analysis counted around 72 million unique TCR beta chains across the 550 to 800 repertoires, and about 10 million of these chains were shared by at least two donors. Raw reads were error-corrected and collapsed into unique sequences with a nearest-neighbor algorithm that merged closely related sequences to remove PCR and sequencing errors. CDR3 sequences were aligned to IMGT reference sequences to assign V, D and J gene segments. For a sequence to be retained, a match of at least six nucleotides to both a V gene segment and a J gene segment was required. Rearrangements were called productive when the CDR3 lacked stop codons and stayed in frame with V and J; all others were non-productive. Following IMGT convention, CDR3 was defined as the stretch from the second conserved V-encoded cysteine to the conserved J-encoded phenylalanine. The earlier analysis of about 590 of the donors excluded sequences that lacked an unambiguous match to a single V gene segment. In an earlier analysis of approximately 500 of the donors, a V segment was called functional when productive rearrangements were above 56.7%, and segregating when the standard deviation between donors exceeded 5%. A statistical classification framework was developed to diagnose cytomegalovirus status using the catalog of TCR beta chain sequences. V and J gene assignment, in a later analysis, came from comparing TCR nucleotide sequences with IMGT/GENE-DB human TR gene sequences. In a later analysis, CDR3 sequences and most-parsimonious VDJ recombination scenarios were assigned using the TCRdist pipeline. In a later analysis, each TCR beta chain was defined by its CDR3 amino acid sequence together with its V-gene family, and reads lacking a unique V-gene family were excluded. A later analysis removed 592 highly shared, low-generation-probability nucleotide sequences to deal with suspected cross-contamination and a sequencing artifact. For each public chain, a later analysis derived a clonal expansion index from normalized ranks of inferred template counts within each repertoire. In a later analysis, generation probabilities were computed using a VDJ recombination model fitted to out-of-frame rearrangements, and the results were checked against IGoR. A later analysis scored TCR-TCR, TCR-HLA and TCR-CMV co-occurrence with hypergeometric tests, applying a repertoire-size bias correction to TCR pairs. A later analysis estimated false discovery rates by permuting HLA or CMV assignments 20 times. In a later analysis, co-occurring TCRs were grouped using DBSCAN, and TCRdist sequence similarity was added for clustering within HLA-allele-positive subsets. Repertoires with fewer than 30,000 or more than 120,000 public chains were left out of co-occurrence clustering, as were a handful of repertoires with anomalous nucleotide sharing. The immuneACCESS repertoire file appears here via TCRdb, limited to in-frame rearrangements. These files lack a portion of the clones; in checked studies, under half of the deficit traces to unresolved V genes, and the cause of the others is not known. The V and J calls and clone size come from that table; D and trimming were worked out from the DNA. The sample table shows about 91,000 clones, and around nine tenths are seen once. The ten largest clonotypes hold roughly 9.2% of the sample.

CDR1 and CDR2 are read off the germline V gene as SGDLS and YYNGEE. The CDR3 runs 16 amino acids, cysteine and phenylalanine included. Of all the DNA, just the CDR3 is kept, 48 bases in frame from base 1. For this chain, trimming is 0 bases at the V end and 6 bases at the J end, and the number of junction bases without a gene match is 8. With regard to this clone: Its antigen remains undetermined. Within one base of it there is no much larger clone, and no base qualities were kept.

The chain employs TRBV9 and TRBJ2-3, with 9 bases in between that match TRBD1. The source material was PBMCs. The source is a young man in good health and CMV-seropositive. The nucleotide sequence is TGTGCCAGCAGCGTAGGGACAGGGGTAAGGGGGGATACGCAGTATTTT. It codes for CASSVGTGVRGDTQYF.